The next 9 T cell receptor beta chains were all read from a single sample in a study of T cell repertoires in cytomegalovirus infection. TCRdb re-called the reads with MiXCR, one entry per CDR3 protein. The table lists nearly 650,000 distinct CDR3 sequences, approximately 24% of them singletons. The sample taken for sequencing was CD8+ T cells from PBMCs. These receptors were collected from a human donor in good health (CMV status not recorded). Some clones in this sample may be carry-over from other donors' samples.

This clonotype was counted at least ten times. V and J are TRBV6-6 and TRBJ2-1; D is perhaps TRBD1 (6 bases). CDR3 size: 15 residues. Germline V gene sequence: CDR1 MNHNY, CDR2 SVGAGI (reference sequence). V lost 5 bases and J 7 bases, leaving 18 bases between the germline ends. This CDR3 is CASSPWGQPRNEQFF. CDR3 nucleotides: TGTGCCAGCAGTCCCTGGGGACAACCTCGGAATGAGCAGTTCTTC.

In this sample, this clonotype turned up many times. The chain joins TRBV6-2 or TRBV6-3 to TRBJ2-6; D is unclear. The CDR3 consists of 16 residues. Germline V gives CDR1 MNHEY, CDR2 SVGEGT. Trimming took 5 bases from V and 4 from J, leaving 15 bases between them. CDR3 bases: TGTGCCAGCAGTCAAGACCCTTTTAGGGGGGCCAACGTCCTGACTTTC. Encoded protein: CASSQDPFRGANVLTF.

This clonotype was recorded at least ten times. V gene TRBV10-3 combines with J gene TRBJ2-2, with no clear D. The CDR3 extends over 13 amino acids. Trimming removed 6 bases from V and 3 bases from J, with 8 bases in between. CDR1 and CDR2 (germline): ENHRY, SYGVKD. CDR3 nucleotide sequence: TGTGCCATCAGGGTAGCTGACACCGGGGAGCTGTTTTTT. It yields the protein CAIRVADTGELFF.

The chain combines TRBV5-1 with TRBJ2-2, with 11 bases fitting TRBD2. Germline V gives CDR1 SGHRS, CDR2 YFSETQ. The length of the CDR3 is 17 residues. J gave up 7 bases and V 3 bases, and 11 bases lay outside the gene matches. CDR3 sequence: CASSSPGGLAVNGELFF. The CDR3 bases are TGCGCCAGCAGCTCGCCCGGGGGACTAGCGGTAAACGGGGAGCTGTTTTTT.

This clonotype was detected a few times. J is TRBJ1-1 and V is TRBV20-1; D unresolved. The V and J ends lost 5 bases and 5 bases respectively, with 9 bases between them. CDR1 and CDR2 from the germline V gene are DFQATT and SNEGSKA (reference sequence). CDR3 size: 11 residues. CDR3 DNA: TGCAGTGCTGCTTTAGGGACTGAAGCTTTCTTT. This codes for CSAALGTEAFF.

The CDR3 nucleotides read TGTGCCAGTAGTATGTTGTGGGGACGGGACGCCTACGAGCAGTACTTC. Amino acids: CASSMLWGRDAYEQYF. The chain links TRBV19 to TRBJ2-7; D possibly uses TRBD1 or TRBD2 (5 bases each). CDR3 size: 16 residues. Trimming cost V 3 bases and J 2 bases, with 17 bases left between them. Germline V gene lookup returns CDR1 LNHDA and CDR2 SQIVND (reference sequence).

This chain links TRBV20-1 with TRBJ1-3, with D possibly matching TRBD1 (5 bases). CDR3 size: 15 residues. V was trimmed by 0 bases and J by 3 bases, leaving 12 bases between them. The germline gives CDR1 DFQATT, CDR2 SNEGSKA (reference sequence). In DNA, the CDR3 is TGCAGTGCTAGAGATCAGGGACCTCGTGGAAACACCATATATTTT. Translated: CSARDQGPRGNTIYF.

For the CDR3, the DNA is TGCAGTGCTAGTTCGGGAAGTGCCTACGAGCAGTACTTC. It encodes CSASSGSAYEQYF. The chain combines TRBV20-1 with TRBJ2-7; D might be TRBD2 (5 bases). CDR3 length equals 13 residues. The V gene lost 3 bases and the J gene lost 2 bases, with 11 bases spanning the gap. Per germline, CDR1 DFQATT and CDR2 SNEGSKA (reference sequence).

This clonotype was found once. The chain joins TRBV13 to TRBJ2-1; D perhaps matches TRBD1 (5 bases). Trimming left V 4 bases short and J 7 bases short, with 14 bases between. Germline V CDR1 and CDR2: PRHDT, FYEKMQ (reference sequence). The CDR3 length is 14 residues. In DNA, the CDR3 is TGTGCCAGCAGCTCCCAGGGATTCCGGAATGAGCAGTTCTTC. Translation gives CASSSQGFRNEQFF.